This T cell receptor (beta chain) was recovered during a study of cytomegalovirus exposure and HLA in healthy donors. Researchers ran the PCR with 60 Vbeta and 13 Jbeta primers. The method was immunoSEQ multiplex PCR; TCRdb's version includes in-frame clones alone and lacks a portion of them. This sample contains about 46,000 clones. The CDR3 sequence is 13 residues long. V was trimmed by 1 base and J by 6 bases, leaving 8 bases between them. Germline CDR1 is MGHRA and CDR2 is YSYEKL. Sequenced input: PBMCs. The chain links TRBV4-1 to TRBJ2-3, with D hard to call. This receptor was identified in a woman between 40 and 55 years old in good health and CMV-seronegative. In nucleotides, the CDR3 is TGCGCCAGCAGCCAAGGCTTAGTGGATACGCAGTATTTT. It specifies CASSQGLVDTQYF.